The present entry profiles one T cell receptor (beta chain) with its context. The target antigen is unknown. Germline V gene data show CDR1 as MNHEY and CDR2 as SMNVEV (reference sequence). The junction had 12 bases not matched to a gene; V was cut back by 1 base and J by 12 bases. This CDR3 has 15 amino acids. The sample comes from a study of T cell responses to AZD1222 COVID-19 vaccine. Overall study results and limits: Clonal diversity was possibly underestimated; the donors were predominantly white British and more often female. Vaccine-associated CD4 TCRs ranged over spike, dominating at 160-218 and 743-854. Repertoire collection took place solely once the T cell response had peaked.

Assay used: immunoSEQ multiplex PCR; TCRdb lists only in-frame clones, some missing. The data contain under 35,000 clones, 85% to 90% of them singletons. This specimen was peripheral blood, taken 28 days after the second AZD1222 dose. The chain couples TRBV27 to TRBJ2-1, with TRBD1 matching 7 bases. The source of this sequence is an adult who received the AZD1222 COVID-19 vaccine. The CDR3 region has the DNA TGTGCCAGCAGTTTATACCCAGACGACAGGGTTAGGCAGTTCTTC. Amino acids: CASSLYPDDRVRQFF.